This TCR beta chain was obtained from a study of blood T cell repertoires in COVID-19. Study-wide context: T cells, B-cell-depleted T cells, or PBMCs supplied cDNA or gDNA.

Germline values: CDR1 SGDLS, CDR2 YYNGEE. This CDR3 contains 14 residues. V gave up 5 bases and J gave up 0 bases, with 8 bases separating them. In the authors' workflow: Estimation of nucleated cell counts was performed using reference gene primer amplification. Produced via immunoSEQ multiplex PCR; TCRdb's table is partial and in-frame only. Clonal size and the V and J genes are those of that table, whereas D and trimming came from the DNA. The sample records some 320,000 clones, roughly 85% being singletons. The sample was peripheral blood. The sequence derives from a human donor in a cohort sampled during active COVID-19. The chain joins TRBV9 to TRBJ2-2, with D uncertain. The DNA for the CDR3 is TGTGCCAGCAGAGCCACGACGAACACCGGGGAGCTGTTTTTT. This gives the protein CASRATTNTGELFF.